The 22 T cell receptor beta chains listed next were all sequenced from one sample in a study of cytomegalovirus exposure and HLA in healthy donors. PCR amplification relied on 60 Vbeta primers (plus 13 Jbeta primers). Sequencing used immunoSEQ multiplex PCR; TCRdb keeps in-frame clones, though not all of them. The sample contains about 87,000 clones, nearly 80% of which appear only once. Material for sequencing was PBMCs. The receptors stem from a woman between 40 and 50 years old in good health and CMV-seronegative.

The chain is built from TRBV4-3 and TRBJ1-5; D not certain. Trimming cost V 0 bases and J 5 bases, with 11 bases left between them. There are 15 residues in the CDR3. CDR1 is LGHNA and CDR2 is YSLEER in the germline V gene. The CDR3 protein is CASSQDLDRDQPQHF. For the CDR3, the DNA is TGCGCCAGCAGCCAAGATCTTGATCGGGATCAGCCCCAGCATTTT.

The rearrangement joins TRBV6-5 to TRBJ1-1, with 8 nucleotides matching TRBD1. With V trimmed by 2 bases and J by 10 bases, 9 bases remained unmatched. CDR1 is MNHEY, CDR2 SVGAGI, per germline. This CDR3 is 14 amino acids long. The CDR3 DNA follows: TGTGCCAGCAGTTACCCTGACAGGGGCTCCCCAGCTTTCTTT. Protein sequence: CASSYPDRGSPAFF.

This sequence joins TRBV2 and TRBJ2-5, with D unclear. This CDR3 contains 14 residues. CDR1 is SNHLY, CDR2 FYNNEI, per germline. The V end was cut by 5 bases, the J end by 4 bases, with 14 bases between. CDR3 amino acids: CASSIDSHGETQYF. Here the CDR3 DNA reads TGTGCCAGCAGTATTGACTCGCACGGAGAGACCCAGTACTTC. Using reference TRBV2 and TRBJ2-5 for the parts outside the CDR3, the full variable domain is EPEVTQTPSHQVTQMGQEVILRCVPISNHLYFYWYRQILGQKVEFLVSFYNNEISEKSEIFDDQFSVERPDGSNFTLKIRSTKLEDSAMYFCASSIDSHGETQYFGPGTRLLVL.

V and J are TRBV4-3 and TRBJ1-6; D unresolved. Per germline, CDR1 LGHNA and CDR2 YSLEER. Trimming removed 0 bases at V and 5 bases at J, with 11 bases between. The CDR3 has 16 residues. The CDR3, as DNA: TGCGCCAGCAGCCAAGATTGGCGAGGGCATAATTCACCCCTCCACTTT. Its protein product is CASSQDWRGHNSPLHF.

The V and J genes are TRBV14 and TRBJ1-1; maybe TRBD1 (6 bases). The germline gives CDR1 SGHDN, CDR2 FVKESK. The V end lost 0 bases, the J end lost 4 bases, and 21 bases lay between the germline ends. The CDR3 contains 18 residues. This CDR3 is CASSQDHEVLSGATEAFF. CDR3 nucleotides: TGTGCCAGCAGCCAAGATCATGAGGTCTTGTCAGGGGCCACTGAAGCTTTCTTT.

The chain carries TRBV5-4 and TRBJ2-7; D perhaps matches TRBD1 (5 bases). The germline V gene encodes CDR1 SGHNT and CDR2 YYREEE (reference sequence). There are 14 residues in the CDR3. V was cut by 2 bases and J by 0 bases, with 9 bases left in between. The CDR3 bases are TGTGCCAGCAGCTTATCAGGGATCTCCTACGAGCAGTACTTC. This translates into CASSLSGISYEQYF.

The chain has TRBV4-1 and TRBJ1-5; D ambiguous. The CDR3 runs to 14 residues. Germline V CDR1 and CDR2: MGHRA, YSYEKL. V was clipped by 4 bases and J by 3 bases, with 10 bases between them. DNA of the CDR3: TGCGCCAGCAGCCCCAGACAACTCAATCAGCCCCAGCATTTT. Translating gives CASSPRQLNQPQHF.

The gene calls are TRBV7-3 and TRBJ2-2; TRBD2 matches at 9 bases. The CDR3 length is 14 residues. Trimming at V came to 5 bases and at J to 3 bases, leaving 1 base not matched to a gene. Germline CDR1 reads SGHTA; CDR2 reads FQGTGA. The DNA for the CDR3 is TGTGCCAGCAGCCGCGGGGGGGACACCGGGGAGCTGTTTTTT. It is translated as CASSRGGDTGELFF.

The V call is TRBV6-6, the J call TRBJ1-1; 8 positions match TRBD1. Germline V gene sequence: CDR1 MNHNY, CDR2 SVGAGI (reference sequence). After removal of 7 bases from V and 1 base from J, the junction contained 5 bases not matched to a gene. CDR3 length: 14 residues. CDR3 DNA sequence: TGTGCCAGCACCCAGGACAGGGCGAACACTGAAGCTTTCTTT. Encoded protein: CASTQDRANTEAFF.

The rearrangement joins TRBV28 to TRBJ1-5; D remains unclear. Trimming took 4 bases from V and 0 from J, leaving 19 bases between them. Per the germline V gene, CDR1 is MDHEN and CDR2 is SYDVKM. The CDR3 totals 18 residues. CDR3 sequence reads: CASSSELGGDNSNQPQHF. DNA for the CDR3: TGTGCCAGCAGTTCGGAATTAGGAGGAGATAATAGCAATCAGCCCCAGCATTTT.

The rearrangement joins TRBV15 to TRBJ1-2, with a tentative D call TRBD1 (6 bases). Germline V gene lookup returns CDR1 LNHNV and CDR2 YYDKDF (reference sequence). The CDR3 extends over 11 amino acids. CDR3 in amino acids: CATGGTRGYTF. The DNA for the CDR3 is TGTGCTACAGGTGGGACACGGGGCTACACCTTC.

V usage is TRBV5-4 and J usage is TRBJ2-3; tentative D call: TRBD1 (5 bases). CDR3 length: 15 amino acids. CDR1 is SGHNT and CDR2 is YYREEE in the germline V gene (reference sequence). The V and J ends lost 4 bases and 0 bases respectively, with 12 bases between them. In DNA form, the CDR3 reads TGTGCCAGCAGCCTAGACAGCTCTAGCACAGATACGCAGTATTTT. It codes for CASSLDSSSTDTQYF.

About this clone itself: Other DNA sequences in the sample encode the same CDR3. The chain recombines TRBV19 with TRBJ2-1; D might be TRBD2 (6 bases). Germline V gene data show CDR1 as LNHDA and CDR2 as SQIVND (reference sequence). The CDR3 runs to 11 residues. Trimming took off 3 bases at V and 9 bases at J, with 6 bases between the two ends. The CDR3, as DNA: TGTGCCAGTAGTATCGGGGGTGAGCAGTTCTTC. Translated: CASSIGGEQFF.

The chain carries TRBV5-1 and TRBJ2-1; 7 bases map to TRBD2. The CDR3 is 15 amino acids. The germline V gene encodes CDR1 SGHRS and CDR2 YFSETQ. The V and J ends lost 3 bases and 3 bases, in that order; junction bases with no gene match: 6. CDR3 amino acids: CASSSERGVYNEQFF. The DNA for the CDR3 is TGCGCCAGCAGCTCGGAGCGGGGCGTCTACAATGAGCAGTTCTTC.

This chain uses TRBV2 with TRBJ2-5; D might be TRBD2 (6 bases). Per the germline V gene, CDR1 is SNHLY and CDR2 is FYNNEI. The CDR3 loop spans 12 amino acids. V lost 8 bases and J lost 9, with 16 bases in between. CDR3 DNA sequence: TGTGCCAGCCTGGGGGGTGGGCGGGCCCAGTACTTC. Its protein is CASLGGGRAQYF.

This chain joins TRBV27 and TRBJ2-5; a weak D match, TRBD1 (6 bases). This CDR3 contains 13 residues. In germline, CDR1 is MNHEY, CDR2 SMNVEV (reference sequence). V lost 9 bases to trimming and J lost 2 bases, with 13 bases between them. CDR3 protein: CAREDRFQETQYF. CDR3 DNA: TGTGCCAGGGAGGACAGATTTCAAGAGACCCAGTACTTC.

The chain combines TRBV4-1 with TRBJ2-7, with D possibly matching TRBD1 (6 bases). Germline CDR1 MGHRA, CDR2 YSYEKL. Trimming left V 11 bases short and J 2 bases short, with 13 bases between. The CDR3 is made up of 12 amino acids. CDR3 protein: CASSDSTYEQYF. DNA of the CDR3: TGCGCCTCATCGGACAGCACCTACGAGCAGTACTTC.

V and J are TRBV29-1 and TRBJ1-4; D unresolved. Trimming took off 7 bases at V and 5 bases at J, with 11 bases between the two ends. Germline V lookup: CDR1 SQVTM, CDR2 ANQGSEA. CDR3 length: 12 residues. The CDR3 is CSARRRNEKLFF. The DNA of the CDR3 is TGCAGCGCCCGACGGAGGAATGAAAAACTGTTTTTT.

The chain uses TRBV2 and TRBJ1-2, with D unclear. The CDR3 has 13 amino acids. V was shortened by 6 bases and J by 2 bases, with 10 bases between the two germline ends. Per germline, CDR1 SNHLY and CDR2 FYNNEI. The chain's CDR3 is CASRQSDNYGYTF. The CDR3 nucleotides read TGTGCCAGCAGACAGAGTGACAACTATGGCTACACCTTC.

The chain uses TRBV5-6 and TRBJ1-2; 9 nucleotides line up with TRBD1. V gave up 4 bases and J gave up 2 bases; unmatched junction bases: 9. The CDR3 consists of 16 residues. CDR1 and CDR2 (germline): SGHDT, YYEEEE. For the CDR3, the DNA is TGTGCCAGCAGCCGGGACAGGGTTTTGGTAAACTATGGCTACACCTTC. Protein product: CASSRDRVLVNYGYTF.

The gene calls are TRBV2 and TRBJ1-5; TRBD1 matches 8 bases. Germline assignment: CDR1 SNHLY and CDR2 FYNNEI. This CDR3 is 15 amino acids long. Trimming cost V 4 bases and J 7 bases; bases outside gene matches: 9. CDR3 amino acids: CASSGDRSGQQPQHF. The DNA for the CDR3 is TGTGCCAGCAGTGGGGACAGGAGCGGGCAGCAGCCCCAGCATTTT.

The rearrangement joins TRBV5-1 to TRBJ2-3, with D hard to call. Germline V gives CDR1 SGHRS, CDR2 YFSETQ. The CDR3 runs to 14 residues. The V gene lost 7 bases and the J gene lost 0 bases, with 12 bases spanning the gap. CDR3 in DNA: TGCGCCAGCGCCGTAAGCCCGAGCACAGATACGCAGTATTTT. This sequence encodes CASAVSPSTDTQYF.